Sequencing of this T cell receptor (beta chain) was carried out in a study of CD8 T cells in ankylosing spondylitis. General study points: In ankylosing spondylitis patients, matched synovial fluid reportedly showed significant enrichment of disease-linked clones. Disease-linked clones had a CD8+ phenotype and relatively low frequency in peripheral blood. Some of the motif variants had earlier been found in reactive arthritis patients' fluid and blood. A motif of 7 to 9 highly homologous TCR beta variants was seen as apparently characteristic of ankylosing spondylitis blood.

By quantitative 5'-RACE with molecular barcodes, the TCR beta libraries were made. TCRdb reanalysed the 5' RACE reads using MiXCR and keeps one entry per CDR3 protein. The sample consists of a few hundred thousand distinct CDR3 sequences, approximately 11% of them appearing once. The CDR3 runs 14 residues. Germline V gene data show CDR1 as DFQATT and CDR2 as SNEGSKA (reference sequence). V was pared by 3 bases and J by 3 bases, with 14 bases between. In its sample, this clonotype was seen many times. The antigen remains undetermined. This receptor was obtained from a male donor with ankylosing spondylitis. This chain joins TRBV20-1 and TRBJ1-1; D perhaps matches TRBD1 (6 bases). The sample taken for sequencing was blood, either unsorted or a sorted T cell fraction (not recorded which). The CDR3 here is CSASGRGWDTEAFF. In DNA, the CDR3 is TGCAGTGCTAGTGGCAGGGGATGGGACACTGAAGCTTTCTTT.